One and the same sample provided the 30 T cell receptor beta chains below, sequenced in a study of blood T cell repertoires in COVID-19. The assay was immunoSEQ multiplex PCR, and TCRdb's table has in-frame clones only and misses some. The repertoire has more than 300,000 clones, approximately 91% of them found once; the top ten carry about 0.83%. The specimen was PBMCs or T cells enriched from blood (not recorded which). All receptors derive from a woman in her 40s who had been exposed to COVID-19.

This sequence joins TRBV3-1 (or the pseudogene TRBV3-2) and TRBJ1-1; D might be TRBD1 (5 bases). The ends were cut back, 2 bases at V and 1 base at J, with 11 bases in the middle. This CDR3 is 15 amino acids long. Germline V gene sequence: CDR1 LGHDT, CDR2 YNNKEL (reference sequence). CDR3 amino acids: CASSQWRGRNTEAFF. DNA for the CDR3: TGTGCCAGCAGCCAATGGAGGGGAAGGAACACTGAAGCTTTCTTT.

This clone showed up just once. CDR3 sequence (DNA): TGTGCCAGTATCTCAGGGGGGCTGTTTGGGGAACTGTTTTTT. Translated, it gives CASISGGLFGELFF. V usage is TRBV19 and J usage is TRBJ1-4, with TRBD1 matching over 7 bases. This CDR3 is 14 amino acids long. The J segment lost 12 bases and the V segment lost 7 bases, leaving 14 bases of the junction unmatched. Germline lookup yields CDR1 LNHDA and CDR2 SQIVND (reference sequence).

Comments on this clone: A read error may produce the germline difference seen at one junction end. The chain is built from TRBV7-7 and TRBJ2-2; 7 bases fit TRBD2. Germline CDR1 is SSHAT and CDR2 is FNYEAQ (reference sequence). The CDR3 spans 16 residues. The CDR3 protein is CASSLGGRAGTGELFF. DNA of the CDR3: TGTGCTAGCAGCTTAGGAGGGAGGGCCGGCACCGGGGAGCTGTTTTTT. The entire variable domain, with the rest obtained from reference TRBV7-7 and TRBJ2-2, is as follows: GAGVSQSPRYKVTKRGQDVTLRCDPISSHATLYWYQQALGQGPEFLTYFNYEAQPDKSGLPSDRFSAERPEGSISTLTIQRTEQRDSAMYRCASSLGGRAGTGELFFGEGSRLTVL.

This clone showed up just once. The CDR3 nucleotides are TGTGCCAGCAGGGATCCAGGGGCAACTGAAGCTTTCTTT. It codes for CASRDPGATEAFF. This chain links TRBV2 with TRBJ1-1; D perhaps matches TRBD1 (6 bases). The V end lost 6 bases, the J end lost 5 bases, and 13 bases lay between the germline ends. Germline lookup yields CDR1 SNHLY and CDR2 FYNNEI. The CDR3 has 13 amino acids.

The gene calls are TRBV30 and TRBJ2-7; D might be TRBD1 (5 bases). V dropped 5 bases and J dropped 2 bases, with 16 bases sitting between them. Germline V CDR1 and CDR2: GTSNPN, SVGIG (reference sequence). The CDR3 length is 14 residues. CDR3 loop: CAWGRPSQAYEQYF. The CDR3 DNA reads as TGTGCCTGGGGTAGACCATCACAGGCCTACGAGCAGTACTTC. Full variable domain (remainder filled in from reference TRBV30 and TRBJ2-7): SQTIHQWPATLVQPVGSPLSLECTVEGTSNPNLYWYRQAAGRGLQLLFYSVGIGQISSEVPQNLSASRPQDRQFILSSKKLLLSDSGFYLCAWGRPSQAYEQYFGPGTRLTVT.

For this clone: At the DNA level, this CDR3 is encoded by other sequences in the same sample as well. The rearrangement links TRBV12-5 to TRBJ1-5; 10 bases map to TRBD1. Germline trimming cut 1 base from V and 4 bases from J; bases unmatched to any gene: 4. The CDR3 is 16 residues long. Germline CDR1 is LGHNT and CDR2 is FRNRAP. Here the CDR3 DNA reads TGTGCTAGTGGTTTGGCCCGGACAGGGGGTAATCAGCCCCAGCATTTT. It is translated as CASGLARTGGNQPQHF.

The V and J genes are TRBV9 and TRBJ2-5; 8 bases are shared with TRBD1. V gave up 0 bases and J gave up 1 base; unmatched junction bases: 8. This CDR3 is 17 amino acids long. Per the germline V gene, CDR1 is SGDLS and CDR2 is YYNGEE. The DNA for the CDR3 is TGTGCCAGCAGCGTAGGAGCAGGGGGCTTTCGCCAAGAGACCCAGTACTTC. Its protein product is CASSVGAGGFRQETQYF.

V usage is TRBV7-8 and J usage is TRBJ2-7, with a weak D call TRBD1 (5 bases). This CDR3 spans 13 amino acids. Germline CDR1 and CDR2: SGHVS and FQNEAQ. Between the trimmed V and J ends, which lost 1 base and 4 bases, there was a span of 8 bases. The CDR3 nucleotides are TGTGCCAGCAGCTTAGAGGGGATTTACGAGCAGTACTTC. This gives the protein CASSLEGIYEQYF. The full variable domain, completed using reference TRBV7-8 and TRBJ2-7, is GAGVSQSPRYKVAKRGQDVALRCDPISGHVSLFWYQQALGQGPEFLTYFQNEAQLDKSGLPSDRFFAERPEGSVSTLKIQRTQQEDSAVYLCASSLEGIYEQYFGPGTRLTVT.

The V gene is TRBV7-8, the J gene TRBJ2-1, with D possibly being TRBD1 (5 bases). V was clipped by 4 bases and J by 2 bases, with 18 bases between them. The CDR3 totals 17 residues. Germline V lookup: CDR1 SGHVS, CDR2 FQNEAQ. This CDR3 reads CASSSTSRVAAYNEQFF. The CDR3 nucleotides are TGTGCCAGCAGCTCTACGTCCAGGGTCGCCGCCTACAATGAGCAGTTCTTC.

The chain combines TRBV12-3 or TRBV12-4 with TRBJ2-5; TRBD1 might be the D (5 bases). The CDR3 is made up of 13 amino acids. V was trimmed by 5 bases and J by 4 bases, leaving 11 bases between them. CDR3 protein: CASSRTSRETQYF. The CDR3 DNA follows: TGTGCCAGCAGTCGGACATCTAGAGAGACCCAGTACTTC.

CDR3 loop: CASSYLSSGRGYEQYF. CDR3 DNA sequence: TGTGCCAGCAGTTACCTATCTAGCGGGAGAGGCTACGAGCAGTACTTC. The chain links TRBV6-2 or TRBV6-3 to TRBJ2-7; TRBD2 aligns across 10 bases. V lost 2 bases to trimming and J lost 3 bases; unmatched junction nucleotides: 7. Germline CDR1 and CDR2: MNHEY and SVGEGT. The CDR3 length is 16 residues.

J is TRBJ1-1 and V is TRBV5-1; D is undetermined. The CDR3 length is 15 residues. From germline, CDR1 is SGHRS and CDR2 YFSETQ. With 2 bases removed from V and 1 base from J, the gap between germline ends came to 12 bases. CDR3 loop: CASSFNDFQNTEAFF. The CDR3 DNA follows: TGCGCCAGCAGCTTTAACGACTTCCAGAACACTGAAGCTTTCTTT.

As DNA, the CDR3 is TGTGCCAGCTCACCCGGACAGGGGGATCAGCCCCAGCATTTT. Translating it yields CASSPGQGDQPQHF. This chain joins TRBV18 and TRBJ1-5; 10 bases match TRBD1. Germline-derived CDR1 and CDR2 are KGHSH and LQKENI. This CDR3 region has 14 residues. The junction had 1 base not matched to a gene; V was cut back by 3 bases and J by 5 bases.

The chain carries TRBV10-1 and TRBJ2-2; 7 nucleotides match TRBD1. The germline gives CDR1 WNHNN, CDR2 SYGVQD (reference sequence). With V trimmed by 8 bases and J by 6 bases, 9 bases remained unmatched. The CDR3 has 14 amino acids. The CDR3 DNA sequence: TGCGCCAGCGGGAAAGGGGGCGCGGCCGGGGAGCTGTTTTTT. Translation: CASGKGGAAGELFF.

The V and J genes are TRBV5-6 and TRBJ1-1; D unresolved. CDR3 size: 15 residues. Germline V gives CDR1 SGHDT, CDR2 YYEEEE. Trimming removed 1 base at V and 8 bases at J, with 18 bases between. The CDR3 is CASSLSFVGTLEAFF. CDR3 coding DNA: TGTGCCAGCAGCTTGTCCTTTGTGGGCACCCTCGAAGCTTTCTTT. The whole variable domain, filled in from reference TRBV5-6 and TRBJ1-1, reads DAGVTQSPTHLIKTRGQQVTLRCSPKSGHDTVSWYQQALGQGPQFIFQYYEEEERQRGNFPDRFSGHQFPNYSSELNVNALLLGDSALYLCASSLSFVGTLEAFFGQGTRLTVV.

The chain joins TRBV24-1 to TRBJ2-3; D is possibly TRBD1 (6 bases). Germline-derived CDR1 and CDR2 are KGHDR and SFDVKD. V was cut by 7 bases and J by 6 bases, with 16 bases left in between. This CDR3 region has 14 residues. CDR3 nucleotide sequence: TGTGCCACCAGGGGGGACCGAGGGGGTGATACGCAGTATTTT. Encoded protein: CATRGDRGGDTQYF.

This chain links TRBV18 with TRBJ1-1; no clear D. The germline V gene has CDR1 KGHSH and CDR2 LQKENI. The V end lost 3 bases, the J end lost 1 base, and 12 bases lay between the germline ends. This CDR3 is 15 amino acids long. DNA for the CDR3: TGTGCCAGCTCACCCCGGGAGGAAAGGAACACTGAAGCTTTCTTT. Its protein is CASSPREERNTEAFF.

This clone has just one count. The chain uses TRBV19 and TRBJ1-1, with 8 bases lining up with TRBD1. The CDR3 spans 13 residues. The J segment lost 1 base and the V segment lost 10 bases, leaving 5 bases of the junction unmatched. The germline gives CDR1 LNHDA, CDR2 SQIVND (reference sequence). The CDR3 is CATRTGRNTEAFF. In DNA, the CDR3 is TGTGCCACTCGGACAGGGAGGAACACTGAAGCTTTCTTT.

V and J are TRBV10-3 and TRBJ1-1, with 7 positions matching TRBD1. After removal of 4 bases from V and 4 bases from J, the junction contained 6 bases not matched to a gene. Looked up from germline, CDR1 is ENHRY and CDR2 is SYGVKD. The CDR3 runs 14 residues. The CDR3 sequence is CAISGTTGSTEAFF. In nucleotides, the CDR3 is TGTGCCATCAGTGGAACGACAGGGAGCACTGAAGCTTTCTTT.

The V and J genes are TRBV11-3 and TRBJ1-5; tentatively, D is TRBD1 (5 bases). Between the trimmed V and J ends, which lost 6 bases and 7 bases, there was a span of 19 bases. CDR1 is SGHNT, CDR2 YENEEA, per germline. This CDR3 has 15 residues. The CDR3 reads CASSRGGPGEQPQHF. For the CDR3, the DNA is TGTGCCAGCAGTCGGGGGGGTCCGGGAGAACAGCCCCAGCATTTT.

V and J are TRBV7-9 and TRBJ2-5; the match to TRBD1 covers 7 bases. Per the germline V gene, CDR1 is SEHNR and CDR2 is FQNEAQ (reference sequence). V lost 4 bases and J lost 5; bases outside the gene matches: 16. The CDR3 length is 17 residues. The CDR3, as DNA: TGTGCCAGCAGCTCTCCCCAGACCCCGACAGGGTGGGAGACCCAGTACTTC. Protein product: CASSSPQTPTGWETQYF. Full variable domain (outside the CDR3, taken from reference TRBV7-9 and TRBJ2-5): DTGVSQNPRHKITKRGQNVTFRCDPISEHNRLYWYRQTLGQGPEFLTYFQNEAQLEKSRLLSDRFSAERPKGSFSTLEIQRTEQGDSAMYLCASSSPQTPTGWETQYFGPGTRLLVL.

V usage is TRBV19 and J usage is TRBJ1-1; D ambiguous. The V gene's germline CDR1 is LNHDA and CDR2 SQIVND (reference sequence). Trimming shortened V by 2 bases and J by 0 bases, and 7 bases separated the two germline ends. The CDR3 length is 14 residues. The CDR3 reads CASSIRGLNTEAFF. CDR3 sequence (DNA): TGTGCCAGTAGTATAAGAGGGCTGAACACTGAAGCTTTCTTT. Full variable domain (rest looked up from reference TRBV19 and TRBJ1-1): DGGITQSPKYLFRKEGQNVTLSCEQNLNHDAMYWYRQDPGQGLRLIYYSQIVNDFQKGDIAEGYSVSREKKESFPLTVTSAQKNPTAFYLCASSIRGLNTEAFFGQGTRLTVV.

The rearrangement joins TRBV4-2 to TRBJ1-4; 11 bases line up with TRBD1. The length of the CDR3 is 15 residues. Trimming removed 4 bases from V and 6 bases from J; junction bases left unmatched: 4. The germline CDR1 and CDR2 sequences are LGHNA and YNFKEQ. CDR3 protein: CASSLGTGGDEKLFF. Here the CDR3 DNA reads TGTGCCAGCAGCCTGGGGACAGGGGGGGATGAAAAACTGTTTTTT.

This chain links TRBV15 with TRBJ1-1; D gene ambiguous. The CDR3 runs 13 residues. Germline loops: CDR1 LNHNV, CDR2 YYDKDF (reference sequence). The V end was cut by 8 bases, the J end by 1 base, with 11 bases between. Here the CDR3 DNA reads TGTGCCACCCTTGCGAGGGAGAACACTGAAGCTTTCTTT. It translates to CATLARENTEAFF.

This clone was seen only once. The J gene is TRBJ2-6, the V gene TRBV7-3; 10 bases are shared with TRBD1. Per germline, CDR1 SGHTA and CDR2 FQGTGA. The CDR3 length is 17 residues. Trimming removed 2 bases from V and 2 bases from J; junction bases left unmatched: 3. The CDR3 nucleotides are TGTGCCAGCAGCTTACACGGGACAGGGGCTGGGGCCAACGTCCTGACTTTC. Protein: CASSLHGTGAGANVLTF.

The rearrangement links TRBV5-5 to TRBJ2-7; 11 bases match TRBD1. This CDR3 region has 14 residues. From germline, CDR1 is SGHKS and CDR2 YYEKEE (reference sequence). V shed 3 bases and J 6 bases; nucleotides not matched to a gene: 5. The DNA for the CDR3 is TGTGCCAGCAGCTCGGGACAGGGGGTTGGCGAGCAGTACTTC. It codes for CASSSGQGVGEQYF.

This rearrangement joins TRBV29-1 to TRBJ2-3, with D hard to call. V was shortened by 4 bases and J by 0 bases, with 5 bases between the two germline ends. The CDR3 has 12 residues. Germline CDR1 and CDR2: SQVTM and ANQGSEA. The chain's CDR3 is CSVVASTDTQYF. The CDR3, as DNA: TGCAGCGTTGTCGCGAGCACAGATACGCAGTATTTT.

The V gene is TRBV27, the J gene TRBJ1-2; possible D gene TRBD1, 6 bases. The CDR3 is 15 amino acids. CDR1 and CDR2 (germline): MNHEY, SMNVEV (reference sequence). The germline V and J ends were trimmed by 0 bases and 4 bases, with 12 bases remaining between them. The CDR3 sequence: CASSLSQGSGYGYTF. Written as DNA, the CDR3 is TGTGCCAGCAGTTTATCACAGGGAAGTGGCTATGGCTACACCTTC.

This chain links TRBV30 with TRBJ1-3; D is unresolved. CDR3 length: 13 amino acids. V gave up 0 bases and J gave up 4 bases, with 7 bases separating them. The V gene's germline CDR1 is GTSNPN and CDR2 SVGIG (reference sequence). The CDR3 DNA sequence: TGTGCCTGGAGTGTCCAGAAAGGAAACACCATATATTTT. It encodes CAWSVQKGNTIYF.

CDR3 in DNA: TGTGCCAGCAGTGAAGCACCCCGGGGCACTGAAGCTTTCTTT. Amino acid sequence: CASSEAPRGTEAFF. The chain carries TRBV6-1 and TRBJ1-1; D is undetermined. Germline V gene data show CDR1 as MNHNS and CDR2 as SASEGT. Trimming left V 0 bases short and J 4 bases short, with 9 bases between. CDR3 size: 14 residues.